This TCR beta chain stems from a study of brain T cells in children with intractable seizures. Measured with immunoSEQ multiplex PCR; TCRdb has only the in-frame clones, and not every one. The table has about 340,000 clones, over 90% seen once. Whole-study findings and limits: Only CDR3 sequence similarity suggested viral specificity, without known HCMV serostatus. Clones missing pre-surgery may reflect undersampling of that blood sample.

The time point was: blood from clinic visit 5 months post-surgery; TSC patient then seizure free. Sequencing was limited to surgery cases with top T cell transcript signatures in brain tissue. Patients received at least one anti-epileptic drug before surgery. J was trimmed by 6 bases and V by 2 bases; bases with no gene match: 6. The CDR3 extends over 14 amino acids. Germline V gene lookup returns CDR1 MNHEY and CDR2 SMNVEV (reference sequence). This clone was found once. The antigen is not known. This chain links TRBV27 with TRBJ1-2; 7 bases align to TRBD1. This receptor was taken from a boy younger than two with tuberous sclerosis and intractable seizures. This specimen consisted of peripheral blood, obtained roughly 5 months after surgery. DNA for the CDR3: TGTGCCAGCAGTTTACGACAGGGTTTGCATGGCTACACCTTC. As protein: CASSLRQGLHGYTF.